This T cell receptor (beta chain) was captured in a study of T cell repertoires in cytomegalovirus infection. Study outcomes and limitations: Cumulative frequency (of public TCR beta family members) identified carriers of CMV plus the relevant HLA.

This clonotype was seen at least ten times. What it recognizes is unknown. TCRdb called the reads again in MiXCR, with one record for every CDR3 protein. The profile covers 650,000 to 850,000 distinct CDR3 sequences, with 25% to 30% appearing a single time and around 13% taken by the ten largest. The germline V gene encodes CDR1 MNHNS and CDR2 SASEGT. The CDR3 covers 15 residues. The V end was cut by 2 bases, the J end by 7 bases, with 15 bases between. This chain joins TRBV6-1 and TRBJ1-5, with D tentatively TRBD1 (5 bases). This TCR derives from a human donor in good health (CMV status not recorded). Some clones in this sample may be carry-over from other donors' samples. Specimen: cultured CD8+ T cells from PBMCs, collected from culture after CMV antigen stimulation. The CDR3 region has the DNA TGTGCCAGCAGTGAAATACAGGTTATCAAACAGCCCCAGCATTTT. Its translation: CASSEIQVIKQPQHF.